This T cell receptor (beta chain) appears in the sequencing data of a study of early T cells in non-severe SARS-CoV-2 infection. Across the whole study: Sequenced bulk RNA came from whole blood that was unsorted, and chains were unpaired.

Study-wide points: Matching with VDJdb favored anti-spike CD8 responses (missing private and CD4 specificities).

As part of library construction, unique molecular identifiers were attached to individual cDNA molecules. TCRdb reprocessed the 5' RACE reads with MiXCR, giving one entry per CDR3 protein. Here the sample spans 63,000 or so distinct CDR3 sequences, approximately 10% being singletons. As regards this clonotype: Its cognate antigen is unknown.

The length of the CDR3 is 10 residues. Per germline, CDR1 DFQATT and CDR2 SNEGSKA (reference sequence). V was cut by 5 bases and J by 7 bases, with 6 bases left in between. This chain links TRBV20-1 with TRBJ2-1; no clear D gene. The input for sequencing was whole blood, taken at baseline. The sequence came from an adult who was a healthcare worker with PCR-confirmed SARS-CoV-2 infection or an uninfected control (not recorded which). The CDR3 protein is CSAVENEQFF. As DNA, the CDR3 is TGCAGTGCTGTAGAAAATGAGCAGTTCTTC.